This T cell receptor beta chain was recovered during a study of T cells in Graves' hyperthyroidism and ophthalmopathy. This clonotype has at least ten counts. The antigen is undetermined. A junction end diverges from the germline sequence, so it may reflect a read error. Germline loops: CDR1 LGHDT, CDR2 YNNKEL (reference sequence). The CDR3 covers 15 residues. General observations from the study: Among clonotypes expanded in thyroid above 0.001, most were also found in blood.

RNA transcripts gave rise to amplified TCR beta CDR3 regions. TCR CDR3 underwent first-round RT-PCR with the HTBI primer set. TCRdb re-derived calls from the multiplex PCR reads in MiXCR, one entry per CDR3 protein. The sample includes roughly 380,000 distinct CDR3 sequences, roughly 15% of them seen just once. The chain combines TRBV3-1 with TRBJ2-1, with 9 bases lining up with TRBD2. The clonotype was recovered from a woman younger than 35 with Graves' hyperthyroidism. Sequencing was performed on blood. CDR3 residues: CASTQQRGAYNEQFF. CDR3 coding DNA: TGTGCCAGCACCCAACAGCGGGGGGCCTACAATGAGCAGTTCTTC.